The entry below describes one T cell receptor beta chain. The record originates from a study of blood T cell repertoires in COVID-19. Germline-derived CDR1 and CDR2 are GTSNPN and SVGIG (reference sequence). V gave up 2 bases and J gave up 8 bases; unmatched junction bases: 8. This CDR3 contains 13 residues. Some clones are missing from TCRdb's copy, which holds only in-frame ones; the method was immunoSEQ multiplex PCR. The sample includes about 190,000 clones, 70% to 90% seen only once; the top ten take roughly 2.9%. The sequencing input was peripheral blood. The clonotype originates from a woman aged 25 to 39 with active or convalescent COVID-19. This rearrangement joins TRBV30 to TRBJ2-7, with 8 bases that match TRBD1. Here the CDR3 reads CAWSLGQGQQQYF. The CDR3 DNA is TGTGCCTGGAGTCTCGGACAGGGTCAGCAGCAGTACTTC.